These 19 T cell receptor beta chains were sequenced from one sample in a study of T-cell reconstitution after alpha-beta-depleted transplantation in children. Unique molecular identifiers were incorporated when the TCRbeta library was constructed. Using its own MiXCR run on the PCR reads, TCRdb lists one record per CDR3 protein. Of hundreds of thousands of distinct CDR3 sequences detected, 13% appear once; the ten largest clones hold roughly 2.3%. Here the sequenced sample was PBMCs, mostly from graft donor cells, taken 360 days after TCRalphabeta/CD19-depleted stem cell transplant. These receptors were taken from a male patient between 5 and 17 years old who had a stem cell transplant for acute myeloid leukemia, so the T cells may come from the graft donor.

This clonotype was seen a few times. The chain combines TRBV20-1 with TRBJ2-2; 10 bases align to TRBD2. The ends lost 6 bases at V and 4 bases at J; junction bases unmatched: 5. Germline loops: CDR1 DFQATT, CDR2 SNEGSKA (reference sequence). The CDR3 spans 14 residues. The CDR3 DNA follows: TGCAGTGCAGGGACTAGCGACGGCACCGGGGAGCTGTTTTTT. It translates to CSAGTSDGTGELFF.

The chain is built from TRBV6-5 and TRBJ2-5; no clear D gene. CDR1 is MNHEY and CDR2 is SVGAGI in the germline V gene. V lost 6 bases, J lost 4 bases, and 15 bases lay in between. CDR3 length equals 14 residues. CDR3 DNA sequence: TGTGCCAGCAGAGACTCCTACCTACCAGAGACCCAGTACTTC. Its translation: CASRDSYLPETQYF.

This clonotype has a handful of counts. This chain links TRBV7-9 with TRBJ2-7, with 10 bases aligning to TRBD2. The V gene end was trimmed by 4 bases and the J gene end by 3 bases; junction bases not matched to a gene: 6. The CDR3 runs 15 residues. The germline V gene has CDR1 SEHNR and CDR2 FQNEAQ (reference sequence). The CDR3 nucleotides are TGTGCCAGCAGCTCCCTAGCGGGAGTGATCTACGAGCAGTACTTC. It codes for CASSSLAGVIYEQYF.

This chain uses TRBV30 with TRBJ2-7, with 9 bases aligning to TRBD1. Losses at the gene ends were 2 bases for V and 5 bases for J; bases not matched to a gene: 10. This CDR3 region has 15 residues. Germline CDR1 GTSNPN, CDR2 SVGIG (reference sequence). The chain's CDR3 is CAWSIPGQGAHEQYF. CDR3 coding DNA: TGTGCCTGGAGTATCCCGGGACAGGGAGCCCACGAGCAGTACTTC.

V is TRBV12-3 or TRBV12-4 and J is TRBJ2-2; 13 bases fit TRBD2. The CDR3 length is 15 residues. With 7 bases clipped from V and 6 bases from J, the junction kept 5 bases outside the gene matches. CDR3 loop: CASTPGLAGSGELFF. CDR3 nucleotides: TGTGCCAGCACTCCGGGACTAGCGGGATCCGGGGAGCTGTTTTTT.

This clonotype was detected many times. The chain recombines TRBV29-1 with TRBJ2-1; TRBD2 agrees at 8 bases. The CDR3 loop spans 16 amino acids. CDR1 SQVTM and CDR2 ANQGSEA come from the germline V gene. J gave up 0 bases and V 4 bases, and 8 bases lay outside the gene matches. This CDR3 reads CSVAPPGTSSYNEQFF. In DNA form, the CDR3 reads TGCAGCGTTGCCCCACCCGGGACTAGCTCCTACAATGAGCAGTTCTTC.

Written as DNA, the CDR3 is TGTGCCAGCAGTTACTCGACGATTCGACTAGCGGGACGCAATGAGCAGTTCTTC. It is translated as CASSYSTIRLAGRNEQFF. The V and J genes are TRBV6-5 and TRBJ2-1; 11 nucleotides line up with TRBD2. CDR1 and CDR2 (germline): MNHEY, SVGAGI. The CDR3 is made up of 18 amino acids. V dropped 0 bases and J dropped 6; count of bases not matched to a gene: 10.

The CDR3 DNA follows: TGTGCCAGCAGCTTACAGGTAGTCGGTCGGAACGAGCAGTACTTC. Encoded protein: CASSLQVVGRNEQYF. V is TRBV13 and J is TRBJ2-7, with D hard to call. This CDR3 region has 15 residues. Germline lookup yields CDR1 PRHDT and CDR2 FYEKMQ (reference sequence). V shed 2 bases and J shed 5 bases, with 16 bases lying between them.

This clonotype was counted between two and nine times. This chain links TRBV29-1 with TRBJ2-3; D is ambiguous. The CDR3 is 11 amino acids. V was trimmed by 4 bases and J by 0 bases, leaving 2 bases between them. Germline V gene sequence: CDR1 SQVTM, CDR2 ANQGSEA. CDR3 sequence: CSVVSTDTQYF. The CDR3 nucleotides are TGCAGCGTTGTCAGCACAGATACGCAGTATTTT.

The CDR3 loop is CASSHRTGPGKNIQYF. DNA of the CDR3: TGCGCCAGCAGCCACCGGACAGGTCCCGGGAAAAACATTCAGTACTTC. The genes are TRBV4-3 and TRBJ2-4; 7 bases agree with TRBD1. There are 16 residues in the CDR3. V was clipped by 3 bases and J by 4 bases; unmatched bases: 9. Looked up from germline, CDR1 is LGHNA and CDR2 is YSLEER.

This chain links TRBV12-3 or TRBV12-4 with TRBJ2-5; TRBD1 agrees at 7 bases. This CDR3 spans 15 amino acids. The J segment lost 6 bases and the V segment lost 5 bases, leaving 12 bases of the junction unmatched. The CDR3 protein is CASSGGTVTLKTQYF. CDR3 coding DNA: TGTGCCAGCAGTGGTGGGACAGTAACTCTAAAGACCCAGTACTTC.

The chain uses TRBV5-4 and TRBJ2-6; D unclear. The CDR3 is 15 residues long. Deletions cut 10 bases from V and 0 bases from J, with 14 bases between. The germline V gene encodes CDR1 SGHNT and CDR2 YYREEE (reference sequence). CDR3 loop: CAERDTTSGANVLTF. The DNA for the CDR3 is TGTGCCGAAAGAGACACCACCTCTGGGGCCAACGTCCTGACTTTC.

This clonotype turned up a few times. The chain employs TRBV7-8 and TRBJ2-3, with D perhaps TRBD2 (7 bases). V lost 5 bases to trimming and J lost 0 bases, with 15 bases between them. The CDR3 totals 16 residues. CDR1 and CDR2 from the germline V gene are SGHVS and FQNEAQ. The chain's CDR3 is CASSRGGGTSTDTQYF. In nucleotides, the CDR3 is TGTGCCAGCAGCCGAGGGGGGGGAACCAGCACAGATACGCAGTATTTT.

The sample holds a few counts of this clonotype. The CDR3: CSAEGHRSLSGNTIYF. CDR3 nucleotides: TGCAGTGCCGAGGGTCACAGGTCTCTCTCTGGAAACACCATATATTTT. This sequence joins TRBV20-1 and TRBJ1-3, with TRBD1 as a possible D gene (5 bases). This CDR3 is 16 amino acids long. V was cut by 6 bases and J by 0 bases, with 18 bases left in between. Germline CDR1 reads DFQATT; CDR2 reads SNEGSKA (reference sequence).

This clonotype was observed a handful of times. The rearrangement uses TRBV28 and TRBJ2-2; 10 bases agree with TRBD2. The germline gives CDR1 MDHEN, CDR2 SYDVKM. J was trimmed by 3 bases and V by 4 bases; bases with no gene match: 8. There are 17 residues in the CDR3. The CDR3, as DNA: TGTGCCAGCAGTTGGGGTCTAGCGGGAGAGGACACCGGGGAGCTGTTTTTT. Residues: CASSWGLAGEDTGELFF.

This clonotype was observed at least ten times. V is TRBV11-2 and J is TRBJ2-5; D perhaps matches TRBD1 (5 bases). The CDR3 length is 15 residues. CDR1 is SGHAT, CDR2 FQNNGV, per germline. V gave up 1 base and J gave up 1 base, with 10 bases separating them. Here the CDR3 DNA reads TGTGCCAGCAGCTTAGGCAGGGCTCTCCAAGAGACCCAGTACTTC. As protein: CASSLGRALQETQYF.

The chain links TRBV7-2 to TRBJ2-7; D gene uncertain. Per germline, CDR1 SGHTA and CDR2 FQGNSA. The CDR3 is made up of 15 amino acids. The V gene lost 5 bases and the J gene lost 0 bases, with 14 bases spanning the gap. CDR3 sequence (DNA): TGTGCCAGCAGCCTCTTTTCGGCGGTCTCCTACGAGCAGTACTTC. Translation: CASSLFSAVSYEQYF.

This clonotype has just a few counts. The chain couples TRBV7-9 to TRBJ2-7, with D perhaps being TRBD1 or TRBD2 (5 bases each). With 5 bases removed from V and 3 bases from J, the gap between germline ends came to 17 bases. Germline lookup yields CDR1 SEHNR and CDR2 FQNEAQ (reference sequence). The CDR3 has 15 residues. As DNA, the CDR3 is TGTGCCAGCAGCCTAAGCTGGGACCGTCGCTACGAGCAGTACTTC. Amino acids: CASSLSWDRRYEQYF.

The J gene is TRBJ1-5, the V gene TRBV7-1; 7 bases match TRBD1. TRBV7-1 is given ORF status, its function remaining uncertain. V shed 3 bases, J shed 1 base, and the junction held 6 bases outside the gene matches. This CDR3 has 16 amino acids. This chain's CDR3 is CASSSHEGASNQPQHF. CDR3 coding DNA: TGTGCCAGCAGCTCCCACGAGGGGGCGAGCAATCAGCCCCAGCATTTT.